The present TCR beta chain was sequenced within a study of technical replicates of blood from several donors. Measured with immunoSEQ multiplex PCR; TCRdb has only the in-frame clones, and not every one. This sample carries tens of thousands of clones, about 97% of them seen once, and the ten largest clones take roughly 0.25%. Germline V CDR1 and CDR2: SGHAT, FQNNGV. CDR3 size: 16 residues. V was clipped by 2 bases and J by 5 bases; unmatched bases: 7. The rearrangement links TRBV11-2 to TRBJ2-1; 9 bases line up with TRBD2. The receptor was isolated from a human donor in good health. Sequencing used T cells isolated from PBMCs. This CDR3 is CASSLYVLAGNNEQFF. The CDR3 bases are TGTGCCAGCAGCTTATACGTACTAGCGGGTAACAATGAGCAGTTCTTC. Using reference TRBV11-2 and TRBJ2-1 for the parts outside the CDR3, the full variable domain is EAGVAQSPRYKIIEKRQSVAFWCNPISGHATLYWYQQILGQGPKLLIQFQNNGVVDDSQLPKDRFSAERLKGVDSTLKIQPAKLEDSAVYLCASSLYVLAGNNEQFFGPGTRLTVL.